This passage covers 25 T cell receptor beta chains from one sample sequenced in a study of patients and donors after allogeneic stem cell transplantation. TCRdb independently ran MiXCR on the RT-PCR reads; one entry per CDR3 protein. Of about a million distinct CDR3 sequences listed, around 17% are singletons. The sequenced sample was blood, either unsorted or a sorted T cell fraction (not recorded which). The receptors were sampled from a human donor who was either an allogeneic HSCT recipient or a stem cell or donor lymphocyte infusion donor (not recorded which). It is not recorded whose cells these are; they may come from a transplant donor.

The chain links TRBV12-3 or TRBV12-4 to TRBJ1-2; maybe TRBD1 (5 bases). The ends were cut back, 6 bases at V and 3 bases at J, with 14 bases in the middle. The CDR3 spans 14 residues. CDR3 DNA sequence: TGTGCCAGCAGAACCGGGGGTTCCGACTATGGCTACACCTTC. This codes for CASRTGGSDYGYTF.

This clonotype appeared a few times. The chain links TRBV12-3 or TRBV12-4 to TRBJ2-1; no reliable D call. The length of the CDR3 is 14 residues. Deletions cut 5 bases from V and 0 bases from J, with 8 bases between. CDR3 residues: CASSPTPSYNEQFF. As DNA, the CDR3 is TGTGCCAGCAGTCCGACACCCTCCTACAATGAGCAGTTCTTC.

This clonotype was seen only a few times. V and J are TRBV5-1 and TRBJ1-6; no definite D call. Germline CDR1 is SGHRS and CDR2 is YFSETQ. This CDR3 contains 13 residues. V lost 0 bases, J lost 7 bases, and 5 bases lay in between. The CDR3 sequence is CASSLVSNSPLHF. The CDR3 DNA reads TGCGCCAGCAGCTTGGTGAGCAATTCACCCCTCCACTTT.

The chain uses TRBV3-1 and TRBJ2-7; possible D gene TRBD1, 7 bases. The CDR3 totals 16 residues. Germline V lookup: CDR1 LGHDT, CDR2 YNNKEL (reference sequence). Trimming removed 0 bases from V and 2 bases from J, with 14 bases in between. This CDR3 is CASSQDRPGGPYEQYF. CDR3 sequence (DNA): TGTGCCAGCAGCCAAGATCGGCCAGGGGGGCCCTACGAGCAGTACTTC.

J is TRBJ2-3 and V is TRBV6-5, with 10 positions matching TRBD2. The CDR3 spans 16 residues. The V gene end was trimmed by 0 bases and the J gene end by 4 bases; junction bases not matched to a gene: 4. The germline CDR1 and CDR2 sequences are MNHEY and SVGAGI. The CDR3 coding sequence is TGTGCCAGCAGTTACTCCGGACTAGCGGCCCCAGATACGCAGTATTTT. Encoded protein: CASSYSGLAAPDTQYF.

This chain uses TRBV28 with TRBJ2-3; tentatively, D is TRBD1 or TRBD2 (5 bases each). This CDR3 is 15 amino acids long. Germline V gene sequence: CDR1 MDHEN, CDR2 SYDVKM. The germline V and J ends were trimmed by 4 bases and 1 base, with 12 bases remaining between them. CDR3: CASSSGALGTDTQYF. The CDR3 region has the DNA TGTGCCAGCAGTTCCGGGGCGTTAGGCACAGATACGCAGTATTTT.

The CDR3 spells CASSRGTIHGETQYF. DNA of the CDR3: TGTGCCAGCAGTCGCGGGACGATCCACGGAGAGACCCAGTACTTC. The chain joins TRBV6-1 to TRBJ2-5; maybe TRBD2 (6 bases). Trimming cost V 5 bases and J 4 bases, with 17 bases left between them. The CDR3 has 15 residues. Germline V lookup: CDR1 MNHNS, CDR2 SASEGT.

The rearrangement links TRBV5-1 to TRBJ2-3, with D perhaps assigned TRBD1 or TRBD2 (7 bases each). This CDR3 has 16 amino acids. Trimming took 2 bases from V and 2 from J, leaving 15 bases between them. Germline V gene data show CDR1 as SGHRS and CDR2 as YFSETQ. The CDR3 loop reads CASSFGGGQITDTQYF. The CDR3 nucleotides read TGCGCCAGCAGCTTCGGCGGGGGACAGATCACAGATACGCAGTATTTT.

There are a few counts of this clonotype. The V and J genes are TRBV12-3 or TRBV12-4 and TRBJ2-1, with TRBD2 matching 10 bases. CDR3 length equals 15 residues. Trimming removed 7 bases from V and 0 bases from J; junction bases left unmatched: 3. The CDR3 sequence: CASKLAGSSYNEQFF. CDR3 coding DNA: TGTGCCAGCAAACTAGCGGGGAGCTCCTACAATGAGCAGTTCTTC.

This clonotype turned up a few times. The V call is TRBV20-1, the J call TRBJ1-4; D is possibly TRBD1 (6 bases). Trimming removed 6 bases at V and 6 bases at J, with 14 bases between. The CDR3 sequence is 13 residues long. Germline CDR1 is DFQATT and CDR2 is SNEGSKA (reference sequence). The CDR3 region is CSASGDTDEKLFF. The CDR3 DNA follows: TGCAGTGCGAGTGGGGACACTGATGAAAAACTGTTTTTT.

This clonotype has ten or more counts. The chain links TRBV29-1 to TRBJ2-3; TRBD2 might be the D (5 bases). The CDR3 loop spans 14 amino acids. Trimming left V 6 bases short and J 0 bases short, with 13 bases between. In germline, CDR1 is SQVTM, CDR2 ANQGSEA. The CDR3 sequence is CSVVPGSSTDTQYF. Written as DNA, the CDR3 is TGCAGCGTCGTGCCGGGATCTAGCACAGATACGCAGTATTTT.

This clonotype has just a few counts. J is TRBJ1-5 and V is TRBV20-1, with 8 bases lining up with TRBD1. The CDR3 runs 12 residues. CDR1 is DFQATT and CDR2 is SNEGSKA in the germline V gene (reference sequence). Here the CDR3 reads CSTRQGQGPQHF. CDR3 DNA sequence: TGCTCGACCAGACAGGGGCAGGGGCCCCAGCATTTT.

CDR3 coding DNA: TGTGCCAGCAGCCACGACAGCCTAGCTAGCAAAAACATTCAGTACTTC. Translated: CASSHDSLASKNIQYF. The chain uses TRBV11-2 and TRBJ2-4, with D tentatively TRBD1 or TRBD2 (5 bases each). The CDR3 loop spans 16 amino acids. Deletions cut 5 bases from V and 3 bases from J, with 17 bases between. Germline V gene lookup returns CDR1 SGHAT and CDR2 FQNNGV.

V usage is TRBV6-5 and J usage is TRBJ1-1; D possibly corresponds to TRBD1 (6 bases). Looked up from germline, CDR1 is MNHEY and CDR2 is SVGAGI. V was trimmed by 4 bases and J by 2 bases, leaving 14 bases between them. This CDR3 is 15 amino acids long. In DNA, the CDR3 is TGTGCCAGCAGTTCCCAACAGGGCCTTAACACTGAAGCTTTCTTT. Encoded protein: CASSSQQGLNTEAFF.

This clonotype was counted ten times or more. This chain uses TRBV7-9 with TRBJ1-5, with 8 bases aligning to TRBD1. In germline, CDR1 is SEHNR, CDR2 FQNEAQ (reference sequence). This CDR3 spans 15 amino acids. J lost 7 bases, V lost 1 base, and 6 bases had no gene match. The CDR3 nucleotides read TGTGCCAGCAGCTTAGGAGACAGGGGAGGCCAGCCCCAGCATTTT. Its protein is CASSLGDRGGQPQHF.

This clonotype showed up just a few times. Written as DNA, the CDR3 is TGTGCCAGCAGCTCGGGACCAATTACCACAGATACGCAGTATTTT. It translates to CASSSGPITTDTQYF. This sequence joins TRBV7-2 and TRBJ2-3; D may be TRBD1 or TRBD2 (5 bases each). From germline, CDR1 is SGHTA and CDR2 FQGNSA. This CDR3 comprises 15 residues. Trimming removed 4 bases from V and 2 bases from J, with 13 bases in between.

This clonotype showed up many times. The rearrangement links TRBV9 to TRBJ2-4; 7 bases agree with TRBD1. The germline CDR1 and CDR2 sequences are SGDLS and YYNGEE. This CDR3 spans 13 amino acids. J gave up 3 bases and V 3 bases, and 0 bases lay outside the gene matches. In nucleotides, the CDR3 is TGTGCCAGCAGCGCAGGGGGCAAAAACATTCAGTACTTC. It yields the protein CASSAGGKNIQYF.

The V call is TRBV7-8, the J call TRBJ2-3; TRBD2 matches at 15 bases. The CDR3 loop spans 15 amino acids. Germline V gives CDR1 SGHVS, CDR2 FQNEAQ. V was clipped by 6 bases and J by 6 bases; unmatched bases: 4. The CDR3 DNA follows: TGTGCCAGCAGACGCGGGACTAGCGGGAGGGATACGCAGTATTTT. It encodes CASRRGTSGRDTQYF.

This chain uses TRBV12-3 or TRBV12-4 with TRBJ1-1; D is unresolved. Trimming took 3 bases from V and 5 from J, leaving 7 bases between them. The CDR3 is 12 residues long. CDR3 protein: CASSFVLTEAFF. CDR3 coding DNA: TGTGCCAGCAGTTTTGTACTTACTGAAGCTTTCTTT.

The J gene is TRBJ2-5, the V gene TRBV20-1; tentatively, D is TRBD2 (6 bases). The V gene's germline CDR1 is DFQATT and CDR2 SNEGSKA (reference sequence). This CDR3 region has 15 residues. Trimming removed 4 bases at V and 4 bases at J, with 19 bases between. CDR3 DNA sequence: TGCAGTGCTATCTTGACTAGGCGATCTTCAGAGACCCAGTACTTC. Translating it yields CSAILTRRSSETQYF.

This clonotype was seen a handful of times. This sequence joins TRBV25-1 and TRBJ1-1, with D uncertain. V was shortened by 1 base and J by 1 base, with 7 bases between the two germline ends. Germline lookup yields CDR1 MGHDK and CDR2 SYGVNS. The CDR3 sequence is 14 residues long. As DNA, the CDR3 is TGTGCCAGCAGTGAATCTTCAGGGAACACTGAAGCTTTCTTT. Its protein product is CASSESSGNTEAFF. The complete variable domain, with remaining parts taken from reference TRBV25-1 and TRBJ1-1, reads EADIYQTPRYLVIGTGKKITLECSQTMGHDKMYWYQQDPGMELHLIHYSYGVNSTEKGDLSSESTVSRIRTEHFPLTLESARPSHTSQYLCASSESSGNTEAFFGQGTRLTVV.

This rearrangement joins TRBV7-3 to TRBJ2-5; the D gene is possibly TRBD2 (5 bases). The CDR3 extends over 16 amino acids. Germline lookup yields CDR1 SGHTA and CDR2 FQGTGA. V was pared by 5 bases and J by 5 bases, with 21 bases between. The CDR3 sequence: CASSPQRGSVGETQYF. For the CDR3, the DNA is TGTGCCAGCAGCCCACAACGAGGGAGCGTCGGCGAGACCCAGTACTTC.

A few counts support this clonotype. The chain employs TRBV6-2 or TRBV6-3 and TRBJ1-1; D ambiguous. CDR3 length equals 12 residues. The V and J ends lost 8 bases and 4 bases respectively, with 11 bases between them. In germline, CDR1 is MNHEY, CDR2 SVGEGT. CDR3 in DNA: TGTGCCAGCCGGGATTGGAGCACTGAAGCTTTCTTT. This sequence encodes CASRDWSTEAFF.

V and J are TRBV20-1 and TRBJ1-1; a possible D gene is TRBD1 (5 bases). Trimming removed 0 bases at V and 2 bases at J, with 13 bases between. This CDR3 is 15 amino acids long. In germline, CDR1 is DFQATT, CDR2 SNEGSKA (reference sequence). The chain's CDR3 is CSARDNSGPNTEAFF. The CDR3 DNA reads as TGCAGTGCTAGAGATAACTCAGGGCCAAACACTGAAGCTTTCTTT.

This clonotype was seen only a few times. The CDR3 DNA sequence: TGTGCCAGCAGTGAGGAATTGGGACTAGCGGGAGCAGATACGCAGTATTTT. This encodes CASSEELGLAGADTQYF. The V gene is TRBV2, the J gene TRBJ2-3, with 14 nucleotides matching TRBD2. Germline CDR1 reads SNHLY; CDR2 reads FYNNEI. The V segment lost 3 bases and the J segment 4 bases; nucleotides outside the gene matches: 6. The CDR3 length is 17 residues.